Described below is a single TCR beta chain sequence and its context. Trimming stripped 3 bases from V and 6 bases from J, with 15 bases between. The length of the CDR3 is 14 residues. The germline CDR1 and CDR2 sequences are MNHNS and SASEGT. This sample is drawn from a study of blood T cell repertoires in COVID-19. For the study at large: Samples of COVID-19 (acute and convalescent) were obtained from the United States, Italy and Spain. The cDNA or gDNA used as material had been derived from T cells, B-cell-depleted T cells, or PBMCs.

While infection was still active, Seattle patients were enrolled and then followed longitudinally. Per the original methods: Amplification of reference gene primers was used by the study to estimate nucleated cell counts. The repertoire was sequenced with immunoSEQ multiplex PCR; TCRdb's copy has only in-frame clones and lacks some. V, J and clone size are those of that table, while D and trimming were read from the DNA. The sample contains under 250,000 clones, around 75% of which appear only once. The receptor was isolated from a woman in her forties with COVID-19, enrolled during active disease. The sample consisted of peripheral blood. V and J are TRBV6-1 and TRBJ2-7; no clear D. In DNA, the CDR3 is TGTGCCAGCAGTGAGGGCAGATTGTCCCTCGAGCAGTACTTC. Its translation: CASSEGRLSLEQYF.